This record looks at one T cell receptor (beta chain) sequence and its context. Assay used: immunoSEQ multiplex PCR; TCRdb lists only in-frame clones, some missing. The sample lists approximately 70,000 clones, roughly nine tenths seen once, with about 0.9% in the top ten. CDR1 is LNHDA and CDR2 is SQIVND in the germline V gene (reference sequence). The CDR3 is made up of 17 amino acids. The V segment lost 5 bases and the J segment 0 bases; nucleotides outside the gene matches: 12. This sample is drawn from a study of T cell changes during pregnancy in multiple sclerosis. The V call is TRBV19, the J call TRBJ1-1, with 7 bases identical to TRBD1. This TCR was recovered from a female donor in good health, enrolled as a control in a pregnancy study. The material was peripheral blood, obtained in the first trimester of pregnancy. The CDR3 DNA reads TGTGCCAGTAGTCCTAGGACAGGCGCGTGGATGAACACTGAAGCTTTCTTT. Translation: CASSPRTGAWMNTEAFF.